The sequence of this T cell receptor beta chain was determined in a study of regulatory T cells in long-lasting Graves disease. The study's findings and limits: Lower TCR diversity was seen in persistent Graves' patients than in newly diagnosed ones. Accuracy could have been hurt by small sample size. Newly diagnosed disease favored TRBV20-1 and TRBJ2-1 over persistent disease.

Libraries of TCR beta came from iRepertoire HTBI primers plus Arm-PCR of CDR3 regions. Using its own MiXCR run on the multiplex PCR reads, TCRdb lists one record per CDR3 protein. The data show 400,000 to 450,000 distinct CDR3 sequences, 23% seen once. The V and J ends lost 5 bases and 2 bases respectively, with 15 bases between them. Germline CDR1 MDHEN, CDR2 SYDVKM. This CDR3 has 15 residues. Noted time point: persistent/refractory GD, antithyroid drugs over 5 years with positive TRAb. From PBMCs, RNA was extracted and then used to make the TCR library. In its sample, this clonotype was seen many times. Its target is unknown.

The chain joins TRBV28 to TRBJ2-5; D could derive from TRBD1 or TRBD2 (6 bases each). The sample here was peripheral blood mononuclear cells (PBMCs), taken when the disease was refractory, from a patient treated with antithyroid drugs. This receptor was obtained from a female donor with Graves disease. CDR3 bases: TGTGCCAGCAGTCCTTCAAGGAGGGGGCAAGAGACCCAGTACTTC. This translates into CASSPSRRGQETQYF.